This T cell receptor (beta chain) was retrieved from a study of spatial heterogeneity in lung cancer. Of note for this clonotype: Its antigen remains unknown.

General study findings and limits: The study found that expanded intratumoral alpha and beta TCR counts tracked tumor mutation counts. Nonsynonymous mutation counts, ubiquitous and regional, were tracked by the respective counts of ubiquitous and regional expanded TCRs. Estimated TCR-seq coverage of tumor T cells was only approximately 7% for alpha chains. For beta chains, the corresponding estimate was about 13%.

The CDR3 has 14 amino acids. Trimming pared 8 bases from V and 7 bases from J, leaving 17 bases between. Individually, TCR cDNA molecules were each labelled with a unique molecular identifier. TCRdb reprocessed the 5' RACE reads via MiXCR and lists one record per CDR3 protein. This sample yields under 7,000 distinct CDR3 sequences, of which 12% to 15% are seen a single time; about 10% belongs to the top ten. The time point denotes: sample taken at primary tumor resection. Unsorted whole RNA samples from tumor, nontumor lung or frozen PBMC were sequenced. The source was lung tumor tissue, collected at surgery. This sequence joins TRBV12-3 or TRBV12-4 and TRBJ1-4; D might be TRBD1 (5 bases). The clonotype originates from a male donor with early-stage non-small cell lung cancer. This CDR3 is CASVQGTGSEKLFF. The CDR3 DNA sequence: TGTGCCAGCGTCCAGGGCACTGGGAGTGAAAAACTGTTTTTT.